This entry lists 5 T cell receptor beta chains sequenced from one sample in a study of blood T cell repertoires in COVID-19. Clones were sequenced by immunoSEQ multiplex PCR, and TCRdb holds only the in-frame ones, with some missing. The sample has more than 150,000 clones, around 90% seen once. Sequencing input: peripheral blood. These receptors were obtained from a man in his forties or fifties with acute or convalescent COVID-19.

This chain connects TRBV7-2 to TRBJ1-5; D is unclear. The CDR3 contains 15 residues. Germline CDR1 SGHTA, CDR2 FQGNSA. The V gene lost 4 bases and the J gene lost 8 bases, with 18 bases spanning the gap. CDR3 in amino acids: CASSSAQTRNEPQHF. CDR3 coding DNA: TGTGCCAGCAGCTCCGCCCAGACCAGGAATGAGCCCCAGCATTTT.

This clone was seen only once. The CDR3 reads CASSQSVLQNTGELFF. The DNA of the CDR3 is TGTGCCAGCAGCCAGAGTGTTCTTCAAAACACCGGGGAGCTGTTTTTT. V is TRBV3-1 (or the pseudogene TRBV3-2) and J is TRBJ2-2; D is undetermined. The CDR3 has 16 residues. CDR1 and CDR2 from the germline V gene are LGHDT and YNNKEL (reference sequence). Deletions cut 3 bases from V and 2 bases from J, with 13 bases between.

The chain joins TRBV24-1 to TRBJ2-2; 9 bases line up with TRBD1. The J segment lost 7 bases and the V segment lost 6 bases, leaving 8 bases of the junction unmatched. Germline values: CDR1 KGHDR, CDR2 SFDVKD. The CDR3 sequence is 15 residues long. CDR3 nucleotide sequence: TGTGCCACCAGTCGAGGACAGGGGCTCGGCGGGGAGCTGTTTTTT. It encodes CATSRGQGLGGELFF.

This clone was observed many times. The chain is built from TRBV6-5 and TRBJ1-2, with TRBD1 matching over 7 bases. Germline assignment: CDR1 MNHEY and CDR2 SVGAGI. The CDR3 contains 14 residues. V shed 7 bases, J shed 4 bases, and the junction held 9 bases outside the gene matches. For the CDR3, the DNA is TGTGCCAGCATCTCGGGACAGAATCCCTATGGCTACACCTTC. It specifies CASISGQNPYGYTF.

The J gene is TRBJ2-1, the V gene TRBV2, with 12 bases that match TRBD2. This CDR3 has 14 residues. Germline CDR1 and CDR2: SNHLY and FYNNEI. V trimming: 8 bases; J trimming: 10 bases; junction bases outside the gene matches: 9. The CDR3, as DNA: TGTGCCAGCGATCGGCTAGCGGGAGGGGGGGAGCAGTTCTTC. This gives the protein CASDRLAGGGEQFF.